This passage covers 2 T cell receptor beta chains from one sample sequenced in a study of CD8 T cells in ankylosing spondylitis. TCRdb itself ran the 5' RACE reads through MiXCR, one entry per CDR3 protein. The sample consists of 200,000 to 300,000 distinct CDR3 sequences, roughly 10% of them appearing once. The sequenced material came from blood, either unsorted or a sorted T cell fraction (not recorded which). The receptors come from a male donor with ankylosing spondylitis or in good health (not recorded which).

This clonotype was picked up many times. The V call is TRBV6-4, the J call TRBJ2-2; D may be TRBD2 (6 bases). The germline V gene encodes CDR1 MRHNA and CDR2 SNTAGT. The CDR3 length is 15 residues. V gave up 4 bases and J gave up 0 bases, with 9 bases separating them. The CDR3 DNA follows: TGTGCCAGCAGTGGCGGAGGGTCGAACACCGGGGAGCTGTTTTTT. Its protein is CASSGGGSNTGELFF.

This clonotype was detected ten times or more. The V gene is TRBV6-5, the J gene TRBJ2-2; 7 nucleotides agree with TRBD1. Germline trimming cut 0 bases from V and 3 bases from J; bases unmatched to any gene: 1. The CDR3 runs 15 residues. Germline V gene lookup returns CDR1 MNHEY and CDR2 SVGAGI. The CDR3 DNA follows: TGTGCCAGCAGTTACTCTACAGGGGACACCGGGGAGCTGTTTTTT. Amino acid sequence: CASSYSTGDTGELFF.